A single sample is the source of the 4 T cell receptor beta chains below, sequenced in a study of CD8 T cells in Susac syndrome. Random hexamers were used to reverse transcribe the RNA input (roughly 0.5 to 1 ug). TCRdb ran MiXCR on the immunoSEQ multiplex PCR reads and lists one entry per CDR3 protein. The sample has tens of thousands of distinct CDR3 sequences; roughly 94% are singletons. The material sequenced was CD8+ T cells from PBMCs. The receptors here all came from a human donor with Susac syndrome.

The chain has TRBV20-1 and TRBJ2-7; D is tentatively TRBD1 or TRBD2 (5 bases each). V was cut by 0 bases and J by 2 bases, with 11 bases left in between. Per germline, CDR1 DFQATT and CDR2 SNEGSKA (reference sequence). The CDR3 spans 14 residues. CDR3 loop: CSARDGTETYEQYF. The CDR3 nucleotides are TGCAGTGCTAGAGATGGGACCGAGACCTACGAGCAGTACTTC.

In nucleotides, the CDR3 is TGCGCCAGCAGTGAGTTTGGGACGGACGAGCAGTACTTC. Translating it yields CASSEFGTDEQYF. The chain recombines TRBV10-1 with TRBJ2-7; D could derive from TRBD1 or TRBD2 (5 bases each). Germline loops: CDR1 WNHNN, CDR2 SYGVQD (reference sequence). CDR3 length: 13 amino acids. Trimming took 1 base from V and 5 from J, leaving 9 bases between them.

V usage is TRBV9 and J usage is TRBJ2-3, with 8 bases lining up with TRBD1. The CDR3 loop spans 15 amino acids. From germline, CDR1 is SGDLS and CDR2 YYNGEE. Trimming took 2 bases from V and 1 from J; bases not matched to a gene: 3. This CDR3 is CASSVQGARTDTQYF. For the CDR3, the DNA is TGTGCCAGCAGCGTGCAGGGGGCCCGCACAGATACGCAGTATTTT.

The chain employs TRBV29-1 and TRBJ2-7; 7 bases match TRBD1. The CDR3 extends over 13 amino acids. After removal of 4 bases from V and 4 bases from J, the junction contained 7 bases not matched to a gene. The germline gives CDR1 SQVTM, CDR2 ANQGSEA. The chain's CDR3 is CSVVSRGFYEQYF. The DNA for the CDR3 is TGCAGCGTTGTGTCCAGGGGGTTTTACGAGCAGTACTTC.